Listed here is a single T cell receptor beta chain. Looked up from germline, CDR1 is LNHDA and CDR2 is SQIVND (reference sequence). CDR3 length: 15 amino acids. With V trimmed by 4 bases and J by 8 bases, 7 bases remained unmatched. This entry is derived from a study of blood T cell repertoires in COVID-19. Study-wide background: The United States, Italy and Spain provided the acute and convalescent COVID-19 samples. Sources were T cells, B-cell-depleted T cells, or PBMCs; the material itself was cDNA or gDNA.

How the authors handled the data: Reference gene primers were amplified, and this amplification served to estimate nucleated cell counts. Sequencing used immunoSEQ multiplex PCR; TCRdb keeps in-frame clones, though not all of them. The DNA gave D and trimming, while V, J and clone size come from that table. Seen here are under 150,000 clones, more than 70% observed once, and the top ten hold 1.5% to 2%. The chain joins TRBV19 to TRBJ1-6, with 8 bases aligning to TRBD1. The sample was peripheral blood. This receptor was identified in a man between 65 and 85 years old with acute or convalescent COVID-19. In DNA form, the CDR3 reads TGTGCCAGTAGTAGGACAGGGAATGCGGATTCACCCCTCCACTTT. Protein: CASSRTGNADSPLHF.